The sequence of this T cell receptor (beta chain) was determined in a study of blood T cell repertoires in COVID-19 (dated by TCRdb to 2018 to 2020). Background on the whole study: Samples from collaborators originated in the United States, Italy and Spain and spanned both the acute and convalescent phases of COVID-19. The prospective study material was composed of cDNA or gDNA derived from T cells, B-cell-depleted T cells, or PBMCs. Subjects who had been exposed to COVID-19, were actively infected with it, or had recovered from it provided the deeply sampled blood TCRbeta repertoires that made up the dataset. The repertoires were released in a freely available public database meant as a resource for research on the immune response to SARS-CoV-2. The samples were drawn from the first 160 participants of the ongoing ImmuneRACE study and from 1,254 subjects provided by 6 global collaborators. A de-identified subject ID, COVID-19 status, age in years and sex were almost always included in the sample metadata. Where available, HLA class I and class II types were obtained from metadata supplied by the sample provider rather than from assay-based typing.

Spanning cysteine to phenylalanine, the CDR3 consists of 16 amino acids. Just CDR3 DNA is preserved here, 48 bases in frame from base 1. V loses 3 bases, J loses 0 bases, and the germline ends lie 12 bases apart. The germline V gene specifies SNHLY as CDR1 and FYNNEI as CDR2. The immunoSEQ Assay, a bias-controlled multiplex PCR, was used to amplify TCRbeta CDR3 regions from genomic DNA. The source study handled its data this way. Within the assay, amplification of reference gene primers was used to estimate how many nucleated cells each sample contained. To quantify the absolute abundance of each unique TCRbeta CDR3 rearrangement, sequence reads were collapsed and filtered. For each sample, productive Simpson clonality was calculated as the square root of Simpson's diversity index over productive rearrangements. TCRdb took over this immuneACCESS table, retaining in-frame rearrangements with V and J assigned. Such tables are incomplete; in checked studies, under half of the missing clones stem from an unresolved V gene, and the remainder is unexplained. The DNA was the basis for D and trimming; V, J and clone size are from that table. This sample comprises fewer than 450,000 clones, 70% to 90% of them detected only once. Around 1.2% of the sample is taken by the ten largest.

In the case of this clone: Its target antigen remains unknown. Base quality data are lacking; no much larger clone is found one base away.

Overall study outcomes, separate from this receptor: The quantity of clinical and demographic metadata differed by source and by participant and was supplied without curation.

Participants in the prospective study were enrolled through a virtual design, were aged roughly 18 to 100 years, and lived in about two dozen United States geographic areas. Cohort assignment in the prospective study relied on participant-reported clinical history from a screening survey and a study questionnaire. Recovered participants in ImmuneRACE Cohort 3 were defined by two consecutive negative NP/OP PCR tests, clearance by a healthcare professional, or resolution of symptoms. In the prospective study, mobile phlebotomists collected whole blood, serum and a nasopharyngeal or oropharyngeal swab from each participant. Over an approximately two-month period, participants in the prospective study had the option of providing additional blood draws and questionnaires. Blood samples from the prospective study were shipped frozen or at room temperature prior to DNA extraction.

Sequences were obtained from PBMCs or T cells enriched from blood (not recorded which). The origin of this receptor is a woman younger than 35 who had recovered from COVID-19. Recombination connected TRBV2 to TRBJ2-4; the D region possibly corresponds to TRBD2 (5 bases align). The CDR3 amino acid sequence is: CASSDEGGLAKNIQYF. The DNA sequence reads TGTGCCAGCAGTGATGAGGGTGGTCTAGCCAAAAACATTCAGTACTTC. Supplemented by the reference TRBV2 and TRBJ2-4 proteins around the CDR3, the complete variable domain is EPEVTQTPSHQVTQMGQEVILRCVPISNHLYFYWYRQILGQKVEFLVSFYNNEISEKSEIFDDQFSVERPDGSNFTLKIRSTKLEDSAMYFCASSDEGGLAKNIQYFGAGTRLSVL.